Each of the 13 T cell receptor beta chains below was sequenced from the same sample in a study of multiple sclerosis patients with progressive multifocal leukoencephalopathy. Sample time point: before natalizumab initiation. Method: immunoSEQ multiplex PCR; TCRdb's copy keeps in-frame clones and lacks some. The table lists 25,000 to 35,000 clones, 88% of them singletons. Sequencing used PBMCs. Receptors were obtained from a human donor with multiple sclerosis.

The chain couples TRBV18 to TRBJ2-7, with D unresolved. V was clipped by 5 bases and J by 3 bases, with 8 bases between them. The CDR3 consists of 12 residues. Looked up from germline, CDR1 is KGHSH and CDR2 is LQKENI. CDR3 in amino acids: CASSNNLYEQYF. The CDR3 coding sequence is TGTGCCAGCTCAAATAACCTCTACGAGCAGTACTTC.

This chain uses TRBV6-6 with TRBJ1-5, with a tentative D call TRBD1 (5 bases). V shed 3 bases and J shed 0 bases, with 12 bases lying between them. Germline CDR1 and CDR2: MNHNY and SVGAGI (reference sequence). This CDR3 comprises 16 residues. The CDR3 loop is CASSYLGVYSNQPQHF. For the CDR3, the DNA is TGTGCCAGCAGTTATTTGGGGGTTTATAGCAATCAGCCCCAGCATTTT.

The V and J genes are TRBV29-1 and TRBJ1-5; 11 bases agree with TRBD1. This CDR3 is 14 amino acids long. The V gene end was trimmed by 4 bases and the J gene end by 2 bases; junction bases not matched to a gene: 1. Germline V gene lookup returns CDR1 SQVTM and CDR2 ANQGSEA. The DNA for the CDR3 is TGCAGCGTTGCGGGACAGGGGGGCAATCAGCCCCAGCATTTT. Residues: CSVAGQGGNQPQHF.

The chain employs TRBV7-9 and TRBJ1-4, with 10 positions matching TRBD1. The germline V gene has CDR1 SEHNR and CDR2 FQNEAQ (reference sequence). V trimming: 1 base; J trimming: 5 bases; junction bases outside the gene matches: 4. The CDR3 loop spans 16 amino acids. The CDR3 DNA sequence: TGTGCCAGCAGCTTAGAGGGGACAGGGGCCAATGAAAAACTGTTTTTT. Its protein product is CASSLEGTGANEKLFF.

The CDR3 DNA sequence: TGCGCCAGCACAGACGGGACAGTCACCGGGGAGCTGTTTTTT. Residues: CASTDGTVTGELFF. The rearrangement uses TRBV5-1 and TRBJ2-2, with TRBD1 matching 7 bases. From germline, CDR1 is SGHRS and CDR2 YFSETQ. The CDR3 is 14 amino acids. Trimming at V came to 6 bases and at J to 4 bases, leaving 6 bases not matched to a gene.

The CDR3 nucleotides are TGTGCCGGCGTGACAGGAAATCAGCCCCAGCATTTT. This translates into CAGVTGNQPQHF. The chain links TRBV7-9 to TRBJ1-5, with a tentative D call TRBD1 (6 bases). The germline V and J ends were trimmed by 11 bases and 4 bases, with 12 bases remaining between them. This CDR3 is built from 12 residues. CDR1 SEHNR and CDR2 FQNEAQ come from the germline V gene (reference sequence).

This sequence joins TRBV4-2 and TRBJ2-5; 8 bases agree with TRBD2. The V gene's germline CDR1 is LGHNA and CDR2 YNFKEQ. With V trimmed by 1 base and J by 11 bases, 12 bases remained unmatched. CDR3 size: 15 residues. CDR3 bases: TGTGCCAGCAGCCAAGTTGCGGGGGGACTGGAGGAGCAGTACTTC. Amino acids: CASSQVAGGLEEQYF.

The chain carries TRBV15 and TRBJ2-3; TRBD2 agrees at 9 bases. The CDR3 has 20 residues. The germline CDR1 and CDR2 sequences are LNHNV and YYDKDF (reference sequence). V trimming: 0 bases; J trimming: 4 bases; junction bases outside the gene matches: 17. The CDR3 region has the DNA TGTGCCACCAGCAGAGATAGCCCTATGCGGGGGGGCCCAGGGGCAGATACGCAGTATTTT. Residues: CATSRDSPMRGGPGADTQYF.

The chain has TRBV9 and TRBJ2-3; TRBD2 is a possible D gene (6 bases). This CDR3 region has 16 residues. From germline, CDR1 is SGDLS and CDR2 YYNGEE. Trimming pared 3 bases from V and 4 bases from J, leaving 18 bases between. CDR3 region: CASSATGAGLSDTQYF. CDR3 DNA: TGTGCCAGCAGCGCGACCGGCGCGGGGTTGTCAGATACGCAGTATTTT.

This chain uses TRBV11-3 with TRBJ1-1; a possible D gene is TRBD1 (6 bases). This CDR3 region has 14 residues. In germline, CDR1 is SGHNT, CDR2 YENEEA. V lost 7 bases and J lost 5, with 17 bases in between. CDR3 DNA: TGTGCCAGCACTAAGACCGGGGGCGCGACTGAAGCTTTCTTT. Protein product: CASTKTGGATEAFF.

The rearrangement joins TRBV11-2 to TRBJ2-7, with 7 bases lining up with TRBD1. Per germline, CDR1 SGHAT and CDR2 FQNNGV. Trimming removed 6 bases from V and 3 bases from J; junction bases left unmatched: 11. This CDR3 is built from 15 residues. DNA of the CDR3: TGTGCCAGCAGATCCACAACAGGGGATGGCTACGAGCAGTACTTC. Its translation is CASRSTTGDGYEQYF.

The chain carries TRBV5-1 and TRBJ1-6; D is unclear. V shed 0 bases and J shed 6 bases, with 7 bases lying between them. The CDR3 contains 14 residues. Germline loops: CDR1 SGHRS, CDR2 YFSETQ. This chain's CDR3 is CASSLGQVNSPLHF. The CDR3 DNA follows: TGCGCCAGCAGCTTGGGGCAGGTTAATTCACCCCTCCACTTT.

This chain uses TRBV27 with TRBJ1-2; D is unclear. The CDR3 is made up of 15 amino acids. V was trimmed by 0 bases and J by 7 bases, leaving 15 bases between them. CDR1 MNHEY and CDR2 SMNVEV come from the germline V gene (reference sequence). As DNA, the CDR3 is TGTGCCAGCAGTTTATCGAGAGGTCGTCGGAGTGGCTACACCTTC. Translating gives CASSLSRGRRSGYTF.